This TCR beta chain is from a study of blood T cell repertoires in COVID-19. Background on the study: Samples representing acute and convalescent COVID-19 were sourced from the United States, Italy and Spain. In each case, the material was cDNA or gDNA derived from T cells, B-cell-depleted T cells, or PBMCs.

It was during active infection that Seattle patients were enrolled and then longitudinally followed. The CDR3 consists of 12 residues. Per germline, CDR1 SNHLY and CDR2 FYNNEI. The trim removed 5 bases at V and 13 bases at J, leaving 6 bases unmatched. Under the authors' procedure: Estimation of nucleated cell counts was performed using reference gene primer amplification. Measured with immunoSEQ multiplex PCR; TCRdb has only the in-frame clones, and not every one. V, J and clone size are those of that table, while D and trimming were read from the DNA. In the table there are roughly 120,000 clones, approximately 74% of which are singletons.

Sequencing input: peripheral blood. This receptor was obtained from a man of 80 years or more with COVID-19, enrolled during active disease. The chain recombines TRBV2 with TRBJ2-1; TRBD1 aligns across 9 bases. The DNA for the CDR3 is TGTGCCAGCAGTCCTAGGGACAGGGAACAGTTCTTC. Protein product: CASSPRDREQFF.